The rows below give T cell receptor beta chains drawn from one sample of a study of shared clonotypes between healthy human individuals. The data were produced by immunoSEQ multiplex PCR, yet TCRdb's version contains in-frame clones alone and is incomplete. This sample has about 2.1 million clones; over 85% occur once, and the top ten carry 1.5% to 2%. The sample was naive CD8+ T cells from PBMCs. The source of these receptors is a man younger than 35 in good health. Some clones in this sample may be carry-over from other donors' samples. The CDR3 runs from the conserved cysteine through the conserved F or W. D genes are given only for firm matches. Expanded clones are given a class, and other clones once, few, many or no size at all.

clone_size,v_call,j_call,d_call,cdr3_aa,cdr3_nt
.,TRBV6-5,TRBJ1-2,TRBD1,CASSPQGVDYGYTF,TGTGCCAGCAGTCCGCAGGGGGTTGACTATGGCTACACCTTC
.,TRBV7-8,TRBJ2-7,.,CASSLVLPPAHEQYF,TGTGCCAGCAGCTTAGTGCTCCCCCCAGCCCACGAGCAGTACTTC
.,TRBV7-2,TRBJ2-7,.,CASSLDQGESSYEQYF,TGTGCCAGCAGCTTAGATCAGGGCGAAAGCTCCTACGAGCAGTACTTC
once,TRBV19,TRBJ2-2,.,CASSIGATANTGELFF,TGTGCCAGTAGTATCGGGGCGACAGCGAACACCGGGGAGCTGTTTTTT
.,TRBV7-2,TRBJ2-1,.,CASSLREAESYNEQFF,TGTGCCAGCAGCCTTAGGGAGGCCGAGTCCTACAATGAGCAGTTCTTC
.,TRBV15,TRBJ2-1,TRBD2,CATSPGLEGNEQFF,TGTGCCACCAGCCCGGGACTAGAGGGCAATGAGCAGTTCTTC
once,TRBV29-1,TRBJ2-7,.,CSVEGTGGSEYF,TGCAGCGTTGAAGGGACCGGGGGATCGGAGTACTTC
.,TRBV28,TRBJ2-7,TRBD1,CASSSGQGEGEQYF,TGTGCCAGCAGTTCGGGACAGGGCGAAGGCGAGCAGTACTTC
.,TRBV11-3,TRBJ1-1,.,CASSGKKSGGADTEAFF,TGTGCCAGCAGCGGAAAGAAGTCGGGGGGCGCGGACACTGAAGCTTTCTTT
.,TRBV4-3,TRBJ1-4,TRBD1,CASSQARTGLGEKLFF,TGCGCCAGCAGCCAGGCCCGGACAGGGTTGGGTGAAAAACTGTTTTTT
.,TRBV7-8,TRBJ2-2,.,CASLPYSQGLDGELFF,TGTGCCAGCCTTCCCTACTCGCAGGGCCTGGACGGGGAGCTGTTTTTT
.,TRBV7-9,TRBJ2-5,.,CASRGILVETQYF,TGTGCCAGCCGAGGGATTCTGGTTGAGACCCAGTACTTC
.,TRBV19,TRBJ1-5,.,CASSPGGQNQPQHF,TGTGCCAGTAGTCCCGGGGGGCAAAATCAGCCCCAGCATTTT
.,TRBV7-8,TRBJ2-5,.,CASSFVSGQETQYF,TGTGCCAGCAGCTTTGTTTCGGGCCAGGAGACCCAGTACTTC
.,TRBV27,TRBJ1-2,.,CASSLSSNYGYTF,TGTGCCAGCAGTCTCAGTTCTAACTATGGCTACACCTTC
.,TRBV28,TRBJ2-4,.,CATAGNLAKNIQYF,TGTGCCACCGCGGGAAACCTAGCCAAAAACATTCAGTACTTC
once,TRBV28,TRBJ2-1,.,CASRPGQSSYNEQFF,TGTGCCAGCAGGCCAGGACAGAGCTCCTACAATGAGCAGTTCTTC
.,TRBV7-2,TRBJ2-2,.,CASRQQNTGELFF,TGTGCCAGCAGGCAACAGAACACCGGGGAGCTGTTTTTT